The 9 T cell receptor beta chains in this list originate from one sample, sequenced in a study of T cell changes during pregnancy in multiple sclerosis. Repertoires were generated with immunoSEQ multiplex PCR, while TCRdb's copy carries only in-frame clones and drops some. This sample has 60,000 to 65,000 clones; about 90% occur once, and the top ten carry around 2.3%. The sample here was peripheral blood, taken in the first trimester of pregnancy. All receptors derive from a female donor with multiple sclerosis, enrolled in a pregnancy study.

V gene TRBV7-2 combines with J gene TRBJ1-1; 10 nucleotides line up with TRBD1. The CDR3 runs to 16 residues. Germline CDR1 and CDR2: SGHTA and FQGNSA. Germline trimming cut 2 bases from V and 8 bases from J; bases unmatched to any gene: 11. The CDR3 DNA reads TGTGCCAGCAGCTTAAGGGACAGGGGAGTCGGCCCAGAAGCTTTCTTT. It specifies CASSLRDRGVGPEAFF.

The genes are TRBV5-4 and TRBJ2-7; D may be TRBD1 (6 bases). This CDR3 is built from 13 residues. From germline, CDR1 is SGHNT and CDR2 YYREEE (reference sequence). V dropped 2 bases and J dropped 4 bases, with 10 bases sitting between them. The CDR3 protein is CASSFRDTYEQYF. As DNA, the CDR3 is TGTGCCAGCAGCTTCCGGGACACATACGAGCAGTACTTC.

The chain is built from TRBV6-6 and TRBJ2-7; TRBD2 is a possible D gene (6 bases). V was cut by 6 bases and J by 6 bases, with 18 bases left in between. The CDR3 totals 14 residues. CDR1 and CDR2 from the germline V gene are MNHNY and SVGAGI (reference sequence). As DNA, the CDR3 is TGTGCCAGCAGAGCAGGCGGGGAGGAAGGCGAGCAGTACTTC. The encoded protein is CASRAGGEEGEQYF.

The CDR3 bases are TGTGCCAGCAAACAGGGGGAAACCGGGGAGCTGTTTTTT. Amino acid sequence: CASKQGETGELFF. The gene calls are TRBV6-4 and TRBJ2-2; the match to TRBD1 covers 8 bases. With V trimmed by 7 bases and J by 5 bases, 3 bases remained unmatched. The CDR3 totals 13 residues. Germline assignment: CDR1 MRHNA and CDR2 SNTAGT.

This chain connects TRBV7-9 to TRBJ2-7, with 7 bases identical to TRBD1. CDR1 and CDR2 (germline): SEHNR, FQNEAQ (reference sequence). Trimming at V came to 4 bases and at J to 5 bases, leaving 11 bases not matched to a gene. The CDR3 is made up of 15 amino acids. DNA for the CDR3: TGTGCCAGCAGCTCCTCCGACAGGGTTCTCCACGAGCAGTACTTC. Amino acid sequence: CASSSSDRVLHEQYF.

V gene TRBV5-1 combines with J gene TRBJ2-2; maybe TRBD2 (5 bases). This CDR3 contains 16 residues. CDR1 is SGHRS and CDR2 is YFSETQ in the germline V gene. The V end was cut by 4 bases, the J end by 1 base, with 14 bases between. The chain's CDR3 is CASSRLGEQNTGELFF. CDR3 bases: TGCGCCAGCAGCCGCCTGGGAGAACAGAACACCGGGGAGCTGTTTTTT.

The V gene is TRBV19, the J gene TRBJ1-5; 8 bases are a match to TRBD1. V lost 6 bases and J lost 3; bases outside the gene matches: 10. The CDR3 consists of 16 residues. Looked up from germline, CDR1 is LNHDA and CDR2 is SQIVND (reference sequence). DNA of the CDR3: TGTGCCAGTAGATGGACAGGGCCGGTTGCCAATCAGCCCCAGCATTTT. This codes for CASRWTGPVANQPQHF.

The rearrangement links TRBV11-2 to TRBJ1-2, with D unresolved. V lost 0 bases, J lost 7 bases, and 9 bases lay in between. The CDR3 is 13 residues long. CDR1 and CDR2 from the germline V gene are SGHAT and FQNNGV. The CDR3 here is CASSLEPRVGYTF. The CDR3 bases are TGTGCCAGCAGCTTAGAGCCCCGGGTTGGCTACACCTTC.

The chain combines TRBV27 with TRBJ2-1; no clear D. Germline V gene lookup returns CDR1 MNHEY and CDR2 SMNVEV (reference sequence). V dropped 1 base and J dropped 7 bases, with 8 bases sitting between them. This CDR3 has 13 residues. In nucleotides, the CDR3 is TGTGCCAGCAGTTTATTGTCGGGTAATGAGCAGTTCTTC. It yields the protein CASSLLSGNEQFF.